This T cell receptor beta chain was observed in a study of CD8 T cells in Susac syndrome. This CDR3 contains 16 residues. Trimming shortened V by 6 bases and J by 0 bases, and 15 bases separated the two germline ends. Per germline, CDR1 SEHNR and CDR2 FQNEAQ (reference sequence). cDNA came from roughly 0.47 to 1 ug RNA primed by random hexamers. The method of amplification for TCR beta CDR3 was immunoSEQ multiplex PCR, covering 54 Vbeta and 13 Jbeta. TCRdb analysed the immunoSEQ multiplex PCR reads with MiXCR anew, one entry per CDR3 protein. The sample includes approximately 170,000 distinct CDR3 sequences, 80% to 95% seen only once; the top ten take more than 0.13%.

This TCR was recovered from a human donor in good health. Sequencing was done on a sample of CD4+ T cells from PBMCs. J is TRBJ1-5 and V is TRBV7-9, with D tentatively TRBD1 (5 bases). This CDR3 is CASSSGPLYSNQPQHF. Here the CDR3 DNA reads TGTGCCAGCAGTTCGGGACCTCTTTATAGCAATCAGCCCCAGCATTTT.